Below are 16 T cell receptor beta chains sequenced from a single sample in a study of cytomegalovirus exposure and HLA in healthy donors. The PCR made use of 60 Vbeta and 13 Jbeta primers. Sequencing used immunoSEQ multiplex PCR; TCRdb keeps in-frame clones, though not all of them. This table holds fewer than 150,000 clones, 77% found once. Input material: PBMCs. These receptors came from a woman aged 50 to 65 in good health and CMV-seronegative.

CDR3 nucleotides: TGTGCCATCAGTGAGTCGAATCTAGCAAATGAGCAGTTCTTC. This translates into CAISESNLANEQFF. The rearrangement uses TRBV10-3 and TRBJ2-1; perhaps TRBD2 as D (5 bases). V dropped 0 bases and J dropped 7 bases, with 10 bases sitting between them. The CDR3 has 14 residues. Germline assignment: CDR1 ENHRY and CDR2 SYGVKD.

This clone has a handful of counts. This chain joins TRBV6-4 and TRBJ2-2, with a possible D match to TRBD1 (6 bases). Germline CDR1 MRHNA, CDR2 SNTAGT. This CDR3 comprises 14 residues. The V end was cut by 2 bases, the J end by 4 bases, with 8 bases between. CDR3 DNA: TGTGCCAGCAGTGACGGGGACACCACCGGGGAGCTGTTTTTT. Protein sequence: CASSDGDTTGELFF.

DNA of the CDR3: TGTGCCAGCAGTTTAATCCCACTCTTGAACACTGAAGCTTTCTTT. Amino acid sequence: CASSLIPLLNTEAFF. The V call is TRBV28, the J call TRBJ1-1; D remains ambiguous. Between the trimmed V and J ends, which lost 2 bases and 0 bases, there was a span of 10 bases. The CDR3 consists of 15 residues. In germline, CDR1 is MDHEN, CDR2 SYDVKM.

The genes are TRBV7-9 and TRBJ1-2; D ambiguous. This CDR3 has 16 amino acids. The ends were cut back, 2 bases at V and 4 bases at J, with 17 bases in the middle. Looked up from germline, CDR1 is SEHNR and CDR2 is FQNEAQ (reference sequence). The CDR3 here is CASSLTGVGFTYGYTF. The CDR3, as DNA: TGTGCCAGCAGCTTAACCGGGGTTGGGTTCACCTATGGCTACACCTTC.

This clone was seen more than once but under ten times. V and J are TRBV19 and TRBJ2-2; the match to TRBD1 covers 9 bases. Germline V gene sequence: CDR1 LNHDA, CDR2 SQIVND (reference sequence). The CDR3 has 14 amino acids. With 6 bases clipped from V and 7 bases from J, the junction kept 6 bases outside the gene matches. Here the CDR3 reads CASSPQGANGELFF. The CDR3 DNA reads TGTGCCAGTAGCCCACAGGGGGCGAACGGGGAGCTGTTTTTT.

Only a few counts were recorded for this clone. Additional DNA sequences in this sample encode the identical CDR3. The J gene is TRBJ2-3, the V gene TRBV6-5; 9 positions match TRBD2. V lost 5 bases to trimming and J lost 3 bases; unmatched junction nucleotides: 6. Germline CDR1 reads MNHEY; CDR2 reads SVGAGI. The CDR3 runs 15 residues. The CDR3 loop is CASSTERGATDTQYF. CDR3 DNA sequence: TGTGCCAGCAGTACCGAGCGGGGGGCGACAGATACGCAGTATTTT.

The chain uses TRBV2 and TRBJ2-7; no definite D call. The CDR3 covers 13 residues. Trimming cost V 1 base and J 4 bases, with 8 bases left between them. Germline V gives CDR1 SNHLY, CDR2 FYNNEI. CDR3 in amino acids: CASSEDSDYEQYF. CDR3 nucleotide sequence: TGTGCCAGCAGTGAAGACAGTGATTACGAGCAGTACTTC. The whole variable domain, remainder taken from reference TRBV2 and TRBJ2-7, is EPEVTQTPSHQVTQMGQEVILRCVPISNHLYFYWYRQILGQKVEFLVSFYNNEISEKSEIFDDQFSVERPDGSNFTLKIRSTKLEDSAMYFCASSEDSDYEQYFGPGTRLTVT.

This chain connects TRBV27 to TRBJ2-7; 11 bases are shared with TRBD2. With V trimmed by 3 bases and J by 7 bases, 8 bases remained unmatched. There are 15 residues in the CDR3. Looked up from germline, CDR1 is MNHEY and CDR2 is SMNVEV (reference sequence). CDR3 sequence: CASSLSSGGGREQYF. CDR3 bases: TGTGCCAGCAGTTTGAGTAGCGGGGGGGGTCGGGAGCAGTACTTC.

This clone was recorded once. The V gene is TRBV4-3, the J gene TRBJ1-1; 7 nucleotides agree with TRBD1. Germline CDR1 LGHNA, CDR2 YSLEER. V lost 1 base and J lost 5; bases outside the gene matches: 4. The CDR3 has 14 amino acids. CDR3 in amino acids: CASSQVDRMTEAFF. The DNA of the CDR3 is TGCGCCAGCAGCCAAGTGGACAGGATGACTGAAGCTTTCTTT.

CDR3 sequence (DNA): TGCGCCAGCAGCTTGGAAGGACAGGGGGTCGCTTTCTTT. Translation gives CASSLEGQGVAFF. V usage is TRBV5-1 and J usage is TRBJ1-1, with 10 bases identical to TRBD1. CDR1 and CDR2 from the germline V gene are SGHRS and YFSETQ. The CDR3 covers 13 residues. The J segment lost 11 bases and the V segment lost 0 bases, leaving 4 bases of the junction unmatched.

CDR3 nucleotides: TGTGCCAGCAGCGCGCGGACAGCCTATAATTCACCCCTCCACTTT. This encodes CASSARTAYNSPLHF. The V call is TRBV11-3, the J call TRBJ1-6, with a possible D match to TRBD1 (6 bases). The CDR3 spans 15 residues. The ends were cut back, 5 bases at V and 2 bases at J, with 10 bases in the middle. Germline lookup yields CDR1 SGHNT and CDR2 YENEEA.

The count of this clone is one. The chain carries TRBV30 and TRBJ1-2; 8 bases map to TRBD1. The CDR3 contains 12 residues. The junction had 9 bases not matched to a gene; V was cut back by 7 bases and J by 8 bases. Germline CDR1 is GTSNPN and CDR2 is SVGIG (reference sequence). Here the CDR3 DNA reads TGTGCCTCATACAGGGGGGCGACCGGCTACACCTTC. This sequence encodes CASYRGATGYTF. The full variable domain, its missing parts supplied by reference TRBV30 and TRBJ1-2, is SQTIHQWPATLVQPVGSPLSLECTVEGTSNPNLYWYRQAAGRGLQLLFYSVGIGQISSEVPQNLSASRPQDRQFILSSKKLLLSDSGFYLCASYRGATGYTFGSGTRLTVV.

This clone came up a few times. Written as DNA, the CDR3 is TGTGCCACCAGCAGAGACTTAGGCCGGGGGAACTATGGCTACACCTTC. Translating it yields CATSRDLGRGNYGYTF. The V and J genes are TRBV15 and TRBJ1-2; possibly TRBD1 for D (5 bases). The ends were cut back, 0 bases at V and 2 bases at J, with 13 bases in the middle. Germline V gene sequence: CDR1 LNHNV, CDR2 YYDKDF (reference sequence). The CDR3 is made up of 16 amino acids.

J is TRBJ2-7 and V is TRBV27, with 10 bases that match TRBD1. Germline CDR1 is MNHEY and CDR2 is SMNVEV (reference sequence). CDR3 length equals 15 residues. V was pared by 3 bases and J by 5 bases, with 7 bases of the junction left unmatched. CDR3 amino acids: CASSFGTGVVDEQYF. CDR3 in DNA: TGTGCCAGCAGTTTTGGGACAGGGGTCGTCGACGAGCAGTACTTC.

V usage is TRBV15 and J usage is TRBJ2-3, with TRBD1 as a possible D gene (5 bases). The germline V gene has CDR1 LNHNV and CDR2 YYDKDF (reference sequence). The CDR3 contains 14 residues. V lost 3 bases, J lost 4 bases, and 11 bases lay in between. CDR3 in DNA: TGTGCCACCAGCAGGGAGCTCAGGGCAGATACGCAGTATTTT. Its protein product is CATSRELRADTQYF.

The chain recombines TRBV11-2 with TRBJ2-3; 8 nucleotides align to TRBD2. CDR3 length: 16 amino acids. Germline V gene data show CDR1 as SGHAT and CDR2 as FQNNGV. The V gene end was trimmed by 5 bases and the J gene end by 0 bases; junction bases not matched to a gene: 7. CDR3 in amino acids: CASSNQLAASTDTQYF. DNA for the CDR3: TGTGCCAGCAGCAATCAACTAGCGGCCAGCACAGATACGCAGTATTTT.